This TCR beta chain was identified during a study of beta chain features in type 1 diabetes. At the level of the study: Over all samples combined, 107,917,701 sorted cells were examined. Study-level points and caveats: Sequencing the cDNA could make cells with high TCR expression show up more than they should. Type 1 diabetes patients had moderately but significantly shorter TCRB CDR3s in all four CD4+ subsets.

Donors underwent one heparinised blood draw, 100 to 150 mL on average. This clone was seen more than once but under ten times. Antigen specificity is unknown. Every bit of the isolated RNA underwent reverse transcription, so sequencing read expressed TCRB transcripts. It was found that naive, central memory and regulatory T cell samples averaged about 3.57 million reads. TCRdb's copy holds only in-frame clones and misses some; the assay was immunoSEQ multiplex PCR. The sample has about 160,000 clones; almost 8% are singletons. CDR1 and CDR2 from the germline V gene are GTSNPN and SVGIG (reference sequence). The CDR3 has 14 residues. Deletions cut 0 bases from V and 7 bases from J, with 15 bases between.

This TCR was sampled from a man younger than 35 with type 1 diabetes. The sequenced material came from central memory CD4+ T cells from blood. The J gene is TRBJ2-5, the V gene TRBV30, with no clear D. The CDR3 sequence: CAWSVSISEGTQYF. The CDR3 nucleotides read TGTGCCTGGAGTGTCAGCATCAGCGAAGGGACCCAGTACTTC.